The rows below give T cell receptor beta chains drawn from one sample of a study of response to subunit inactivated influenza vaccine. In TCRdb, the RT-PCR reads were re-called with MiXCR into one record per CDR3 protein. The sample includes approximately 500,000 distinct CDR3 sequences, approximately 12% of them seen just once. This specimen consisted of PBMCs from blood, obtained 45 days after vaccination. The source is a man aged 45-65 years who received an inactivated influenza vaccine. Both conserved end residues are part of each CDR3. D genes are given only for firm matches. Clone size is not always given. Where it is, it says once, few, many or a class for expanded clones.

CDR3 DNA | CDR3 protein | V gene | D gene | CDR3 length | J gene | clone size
TGTGCCAGCAGCGGAATCGGTAGGACAGGGGCGCTGGAAAAACTGTTTTTT | CASSGIGRTGALEKLFF | TRBV4-2 | TRBD1 | 17 | TRBJ1-4 | .
TGCGCCAGCAGCTTGGGGCGGGACAGTTCAAACACCGGGGAGCTGTTTTTT | CASSLGRDSSNTGELFF | TRBV5-1 | . | 17 | TRBJ2-2 | few
TGTGCCAGCAGTTTGGGACAGGCCTCCCTGCCCCTCCACTTT | CASSLGQASLPLHF | TRBV12-3/TRBV12-4 | TRBD1 | 14 | TRBJ1-6 | .
TGCAGTGCTAGTCTTGGGGGATGGACCCAGTACTTC | CSASLGGWTQYF | TRBV20-1 | . | 12 | TRBJ2-5 | many
TGTGCCAGCAGCCGAACCCCGGACACGCAAGAGACCCAGTACTTC | CASSRTPDTQETQYF | TRBV7-9 | . | 15 | TRBJ2-5 | .
TGTGCCAGCAGTGAAATAGGGGGTCACGATTCACCCCTCCACTTT | CASSEIGGHDSPLHF | TRBV6-1 | . | 15 | TRBJ1-6 | few
TGTGCCAGCAGCGATACCGGGTCGAAGAGCAATCAGCCCCAGCATTTT | CASSDTGSKSNQPQHF | TRBV6-2/TRBV6-3 | . | 16 | TRBJ1-5 | many
TGCAGCGTTGCAGGGGGGAACGAGCAGTACTTC | CSVAGGNEQYF | TRBV29-1 | . | 11 | TRBJ2-7 | few
TGTGCCAGCAGCTTGGTAGGGTACTCCTACAATGAGCAGTTCTTC | CASSLVGYSYNEQFF | TRBV5-6 | . | 15 | TRBJ2-1 | .
TGTGCCAGCAGCTCGGACGGAGGGTCCTACACCTTC | CASSSDGGSYTF | TRBV7-9 | . | 12 | TRBJ1-2 | few
TGTGCCAGCAGTTACCGGAGCACTGAAGCTTTCTTT | CASSYRSTEAFF | TRBV12-3/TRBV12-4 | . | 12 | TRBJ1-1 | few
TGCAGTGCTAGTCGAATGGATGAGCAGTTCTTC | CSASRMDEQFF | TRBV20-1 | . | 11 | TRBJ2-1 | few
TGTGCCAGCAGTGAAGGGCCCCGGGGCACCTACGAGCAGTACTTC | CASSEGPRGTYEQYF | TRBV2 | . | 15 | TRBJ2-7 | .
TGTGCCAGCAGTCCTTCTCAGGGAGGGAACACTGAAGCTTTCTTT | CASSPSQGGNTEAFF | TRBV28 | . | 15 | TRBJ1-1 | many
TGCAGCGTTGAAAACTCCTTCTCCTACGAGCAGTACTTC | CSVENSFSYEQYF | TRBV29-1 | . | 13 | TRBJ2-7 | few
TGTGCCAGCAGTTTATCTTGGGATCAGCCCCAGCATTTT | CASSLSWDQPQHF | TRBV27 | . | 13 | TRBJ1-5 | .
TGTGCCAGCAGCTTAGGGTGGGCTAGCGTTCTCCAAGGGGATACGCAGTATTTT | CASSLGWASVLQGDTQYF | TRBV11-2 | . | 18 | TRBJ2-3 | .
TGTGCCAGCAGTTACCTTGGAGATACGCAGTATTTT | CASSYLGDTQYF | TRBV6-5 | . | 12 | TRBJ2-3 | few
TGTGCCAGCAGCCCTGGGGGGGGACAGGGGGCGTTCGAGCAGTACTTC | CASSPGGGQGAFEQYF | TRBV7-2 | TRBD1 | 16 | TRBJ2-7 | few
TGTGCCAGCAGCTTAGCGCCAGGGGGCTCTGAAGCTTTCTTT | CASSLAPGGSEAFF | TRBV7-2 | TRBD1 | 14 | TRBJ1-1 | .
TGTGCCAGCAGTGTCTTTGAGGGGCCCGGGGAGCTGTTTTTT | CASSVFEGPGELFF | TRBV6-1 | . | 14 | TRBJ2-2 | .
TGTGCCAGCAGTTACCAGGAGGGGGACGTTCGGCCCCAGCATTTT | CASSYQEGDVRPQHF | TRBV6-2/TRBV6-3 | . | 15 | TRBJ1-5 | few
TGCGCCAGCAGCCAAGAATGGGGGGGCATTACAGATACGCAGTATTTT | CASSQEWGGITDTQYF | TRBV4-1 | . | 16 | TRBJ2-3 | few
TGCAGTGCTAGAGACCTACCTTTGTCCCTCTCCCAGGGGGAAATTCAGTACTTC | CSARDLPLSLSQGEIQYF | TRBV20-1 | TRBD1 | 18 | TRBJ2-4 | many
TGTGCCAGCAGTCAGGGACTAGGCACGGTCGGGGAGCTGTTTTTT | CASSQGLGTVGELFF | TRBV27 | TRBD2 | 15 | TRBJ2-2 | few
TGCGCCAGCAGCCAAGTACCCCCCGGACTTAGGGATACGCAGTATTTT | CASSQVPPGLRDTQYF | TRBV4-1 | . | 16 | TRBJ2-3 | .
TGTGCCAGCAGCTTTTCGGGGGCCCAAGGGGGGGCCCAGTACTTC | CASSFSGAQGGAQYF | TRBV7-9 | . | 15 | TRBJ2-5 | .
TGTGCCAGCAGGCCAGCGGGGGGCAACACCGGGGAGCTGTTTTTT | CASRPAGGNTGELFF | TRBV7-8 | TRBD2 | 15 | TRBJ2-2 | .
TGCAGTGCTATTGGACAGTTAAATCAGCCCCAGCATTTT | CSAIGQLNQPQHF | TRBV20-1 | . | 13 | TRBJ1-5 | many
TGTGCCAGCAGCTATGGGGTTCCTAGCGGGGGGGATGGGTTCTTC | CASSYGVPSGGDGFF | TRBV11-2 | TRBD2 | 15 | TRBJ2-1 | .
TGCGCCAGCAGCCAAACAGGACAGACCGGCACAGATACGCAGTATTTT | CASSQTGQTGTDTQYF | TRBV4-3 | . | 16 | TRBJ2-3 | many
TGTGCCAGCAGCTCCAGGAGGGACAGGGGACCAGATACGCAGTATTTT | CASSSRRDRGPDTQYF | TRBV7-2 | TRBD1 | 16 | TRBJ2-3 | .
TGTGCCAGCAGTTCCATAGGGACTGAAGCTTTCTTT | CASSSIGTEAFF | TRBV5-6 | . | 12 | TRBJ1-1 | many
TGTGCCAGCCAAAGGGGGCTCTACCAAGAGACCCAGTACTTC | CASQRGLYQETQYF | TRBV9 | TRBD1 | 14 | TRBJ2-5 | .
TGCGCCAGCAGCTTGGTCTCGGGGGGCCACGGGGAGCTGTTTTTT | CASSLVSGGHGELFF | TRBV5-1 | . | 15 | TRBJ2-2 | few